This entry features one TCR beta chain sequence. This entry belongs to a study of shared clonotypes between healthy human individuals. CDR3 length equals 18 residues. CDR1 is MDHEN, CDR2 SYDVKM, per germline. V lost 2 bases and J lost 2; bases outside the gene matches: 9. Tens of thousands of T cell genomes, or around 0.2 ug DNA, went into the sorted-subset replicate PCRs. This table comes from immunoSEQ multiplex PCR, and its TCRdb copy is limited to in-frame clones, with some not included. This table holds about 680,000 clones, 73% found once. This chain links TRBV28 with TRBJ2-2; 9 bases line up with TRBD2. This receptor was obtained from a woman aged 30 to 39 in good health. Material for sequencing was memory CD4+ T cells sorted from blood. Stated subset: CD45RA-negative fraction. The CDR3: CASSLRRAGGHNTGELFF. In DNA form, the CDR3 reads TGTGCCAGCAGTTTACGCAGAGCGGGAGGCCACAACACCGGGGAGCTGTTTTTT.